These 31 T cell receptor beta chains originate from one sample sequenced in a study of blood T cell repertoires in COVID-19. Sequenced by immunoSEQ multiplex PCR; TCRdb stores in-frame clones only, minus some. In the table there are about 150,000 clones, 80% of which are singletons. The sequenced material came from peripheral blood. The receptor source for this set is a man in his 60s with acute or convalescent COVID-19.

This chain joins TRBV10-3 and TRBJ2-7; 7 positions match TRBD1. CDR3 length: 15 residues. After removal of 3 bases from V and 3 bases from J, the junction contained 8 bases not matched to a gene. CDR1 ENHRY and CDR2 SYGVKD come from the germline V gene. CDR3 sequence (DNA): TGTGCCATCAGTGACGAGCTCCGGGACAGCTACGAGCAGTACTTC. It encodes CAISDELRDSYEQYF.

V usage is TRBV27 and J usage is TRBJ1-5; a weak D match, TRBD1 (5 bases). CDR3 size: 15 residues. Trimming took off 3 bases at V and 9 bases at J, with 18 bases between the two ends. The V gene's germline CDR1 is MNHEY and CDR2 SMNVEV (reference sequence). This chain's CDR3 is CASSLSRALRRPQHF. CDR3 sequence (DNA): TGTGCCAGCAGTTTGTCCAGGGCCCTAAGAAGGCCCCAGCATTTT.

This clone came up once. The genes are TRBV5-6 and TRBJ2-7; D perhaps matches TRBD1 (5 bases). This CDR3 is built from 12 residues. Trimming removed 4 bases from V and 5 bases from J, with 10 bases in between. Germline V gene sequence: CDR1 SGHDT, CDR2 YYEEEE. CDR3 sequence: CASSKDNNEQYF. Here the CDR3 DNA reads TGTGCCAGCAGCAAGGACAATAACGAGCAGTACTTC.

This chain connects TRBV12-5 to TRBJ2-2; D perhaps matches TRBD2 (6 bases). Deletions cut 5 bases from V and 7 bases from J, with 17 bases between. Germline-derived CDR1 and CDR2 are LGHNT and FRNRAP. This CDR3 is built from 15 residues. CDR3 protein: CASGPTHGRVGELFF. The CDR3 nucleotides are TGTGCTAGTGGTCCCACGCACGGGAGAGTCGGGGAGCTGTTTTTT.

This chain uses TRBV29-1 with TRBJ2-3; 11 bases fit TRBD2. CDR1 and CDR2 from the germline V gene are SQVTM and ANQGSEA. CDR3 length: 15 amino acids. V was pared by 6 bases and J by 5 bases, with 10 bases of the junction left unmatched. CDR3 sequence: CSVALGLAVGDTQYF. The CDR3, as DNA: TGCAGCGTCGCGCTGGGACTAGCGGTCGGAGATACGCAGTATTTT.

V gene TRBV6-5 combines with J gene TRBJ1-2; D might be TRBD1 (6 bases). This CDR3 region has 13 residues. Trimming pared 6 bases from V and 8 bases from J, leaving 16 bases between. Germline V gives CDR1 MNHEY, CDR2 SVGAGI. The CDR3, as DNA: TGTGCCAGCAGACTCACAGGGTCGCGAGGCTACACCTTC. Its translation: CASRLTGSRGYTF.

This clone was seen only a few times. The chain employs TRBV5-4 and TRBJ2-7; 9 positions match TRBD1. With V trimmed by 4 bases and J by 3 bases, 8 bases remained unmatched. Germline loops: CDR1 SGHNT, CDR2 YYREEE (reference sequence). CDR3 size: 15 residues. CDR3 sequence: CASSRPGTGLYEQYF. The CDR3 region has the DNA TGTGCCAGCAGCAGACCCGGGACAGGGCTCTACGAGCAGTACTTC.

The chain has TRBV27 and TRBJ1-6; TRBD1 aligns across 9 bases. Germline V gene sequence: CDR1 MNHEY, CDR2 SMNVEV (reference sequence). This CDR3 is 15 amino acids long. V lost 5 bases and J lost 9; bases outside the gene matches: 8. CDR3: CASSVRDRVISPLHF. The CDR3 nucleotides are TGTGCCAGCAGTGTCCGGGACAGGGTAATTTCACCCCTCCACTTT.

The chain uses TRBV5-5 and TRBJ2-3; unclear D gene. Germline V lookup: CDR1 SGHKS, CDR2 YYEKEE (reference sequence). The CDR3 is 15 amino acids. Trimming took off 0 bases at V and 4 bases at J, with 12 bases between the two ends. The CDR3 sequence: CASSLELRGADTQYF. The CDR3 DNA reads as TGTGCCAGCAGCTTGGAATTGCGTGGTGCAGATACGCAGTATTTT.

The genes are TRBV5-1 and TRBJ2-2; TRBD1 is a possible D gene (6 bases). With 4 bases removed from V and 6 bases from J, the gap between germline ends came to 13 bases. The CDR3 loop spans 14 amino acids. Germline V gene data show CDR1 as SGHRS and CDR2 as YFSETQ. CDR3 region: CASSLGQIPGELFF. Written as DNA, the CDR3 is TGCGCCAGCAGCCTTGGACAGATCCCCGGGGAGCTGTTTTTT.

This chain links TRBV6-5 with TRBJ2-7; D is perhaps TRBD1 (5 bases). There are 13 residues in the CDR3. CDR1 is MNHEY, CDR2 SVGAGI, per germline. V gave up 0 bases and J gave up 5 bases, with 8 bases separating them. CDR3 DNA sequence: TGTGCCAGCAGTTACTCGCAGGGAAACGAGCAGTACTTC. Its protein is CASSYSQGNEQYF.

The chain couples TRBV7-2 to TRBJ2-3, with no clear D. Trimming shortened V by 1 base and J by 10 bases, and 12 bases separated the two germline ends. Looked up from germline, CDR1 is SGHTA and CDR2 is FQGNSA. There are 13 residues in the CDR3. CDR3 nucleotide sequence: TGTGCCAGCAGCTTAGGACCCTCAGAGGCGCAGTATTTT. Encoded protein: CASSLGPSEAQYF.

The chain carries TRBV19 and TRBJ1-1; no clear D gene. Germline CDR1 reads LNHDA; CDR2 reads SQIVND (reference sequence). The CDR3 totals 16 residues. V shed 2 bases and J shed 1 base, with 14 bases lying between them. For the CDR3, the DNA is TGTGCCAGTAGTATATACCCGCCGCTGAGGAACACTGAAGCTTTCTTT. Amino acid sequence: CASSIYPPLRNTEAFF. The whole variable domain, filled in from reference TRBV19 and TRBJ1-1, reads DGGITQSPKYLFRKEGQNVTLSCEQNLNHDAMYWYRQDPGQGLRLIYYSQIVNDFQKGDIAEGYSVSREKKESFPLTVTSAQKNPTAFYLCASSIYPPLRNTEAFFGQGTRLTVV.

V and J are TRBV5-1 and TRBJ1-3, with 8 nucleotides matching TRBD1. The ends lost 3 bases at V and 7 bases at J; junction bases unmatched: 12. The CDR3 length is 16 residues. Germline loops: CDR1 SGHRS, CDR2 YFSETQ. The CDR3 DNA reads as TGCGCCAGCAGCTCGGGGACAGGTGGAGCGGACAACACCATATATTTT. This gives the protein CASSSGTGGADNTIYF.

The rearrangement joins TRBV24-1 to TRBJ2-1; 13 bases line up with TRBD2. The CDR3 has 16 amino acids. Trimming at V came to 4 bases and at J to 10 bases, leaving 9 bases not matched to a gene. Per the germline V gene, CDR1 is KGHDR and CDR2 is SFDVKD. The CDR3 region is CATSDPGTSGIREQFF. The CDR3 nucleotides are TGTGCCACCAGTGACCCGGGGACTAGCGGGATCAGGGAGCAGTTCTTC.

The chain uses TRBV15 and TRBJ2-1; 7 nucleotides match TRBD1. V shed 0 bases, J shed 7 bases, and the junction held 3 bases outside the gene matches. CDR3 length: 14 amino acids. Germline V gene lookup returns CDR1 LNHNV and CDR2 YYDKDF (reference sequence). The CDR3 DNA is TGTGCCACCAGCAGAGACGTACAGGGGAATGAGCAGTTCTTC. Its translation: CATSRDVQGNEQFF.

The chain combines TRBV5-4 with TRBJ1-3; tentatively, D is TRBD1 (6 bases). V shed 4 bases and J shed 2 bases, with 10 bases lying between them. This CDR3 region has 14 residues. In germline, CDR1 is SGHNT, CDR2 YYREEE (reference sequence). The CDR3 DNA reads TGTGCCAGCAGCGTAGGGGGAGCTGGAAACACCATATATTTT. Its protein is CASSVGGAGNTIYF.

The chain employs TRBV21-1 and TRBJ1-2. TRBV21-1 is an annotated pseudogene. The CDR3 length is 15 residues. CDR3 sequence reads: CASSGRGTVNYGYTF. The CDR3 nucleotides are TGTGCCAGCAGCGGCCGGGGTACAGTTAACTATGGCTACACCTTC.

Notes on this clone: The same CDR3 arises from other DNA sequences in this sample as well. The CDR3 nucleotides read TGTGCCAGTAGTATGGGACAAAATAATTCACCCCTCCACTTT. It encodes CASSMGQNNSPLHF. The V and J genes are TRBV19 and TRBJ1-6; the D gene is possibly TRBD1 (6 bases). With 3 bases removed from V and 5 bases from J, the gap between germline ends came to 8 bases. Germline assignment: CDR1 LNHDA and CDR2 SQIVND (reference sequence). The CDR3 is 14 residues long.

This clone was seen just once. This rearrangement joins TRBV6-4 to TRBJ1-3, with a tentative D call TRBD1 (5 bases). CDR1 MRHNA and CDR2 SNTAGT come from the germline V gene. CDR3 length equals 15 residues. The V end was cut by 2 bases, the J end by 5 bases, with 13 bases between. In DNA form, the CDR3 reads TGTGCCAGCAGTGACCCCAGGGTAAACAGAAACACCATATATTTT. It is translated as CASSDPRVNRNTIYF.

V and J are TRBV5-4 and TRBJ2-7; weak D call: TRBD2 (7 bases). The CDR3 sequence is 14 residues long. Germline V gene data show CDR1 as SGHNT and CDR2 as YYREEE (reference sequence). V was trimmed by 0 bases and J by 7 bases, leaving 14 bases between them. CDR3 protein: CASSLDGGAREQYF. CDR3 bases: TGTGCCAGCAGCTTGGATGGGGGGGCAAGGGAGCAGTACTTC.

The V gene is TRBV4-2, the J gene TRBJ1-2; TRBD1 agrees at 10 bases. After removal of 4 bases from V and 8 bases from J, the junction contained 13 bases not matched to a gene. The germline V gene encodes CDR1 LGHNA and CDR2 YNFKEQ. This CDR3 is built from 16 residues. CDR3 protein: CASSPGTGVASGGYTF. DNA for the CDR3: TGTGCCAGCAGCCCTGGGACAGGGGTCGCGTCCGGGGGCTACACCTTC.

The CDR3 spells CASSASTSGGRMAQYF. DNA of the CDR3: TGTGCCAGCAGCGCATCGACTAGCGGGGGACGGATGGCCCAGTACTTC. The chain joins TRBV11-2 to TRBJ2-5; 12 bases align to TRBD2. The CDR3 totals 16 residues. V trimming: 5 bases; J trimming: 9 bases; junction bases outside the gene matches: 13. The germline V gene has CDR1 SGHAT and CDR2 FQNNGV.

V and J are TRBV19 and TRBJ1-5; maybe TRBD1 (5 bases). The germline gives CDR1 LNHDA, CDR2 SQIVND (reference sequence). Trimming removed 8 bases from V and 2 bases from J, with 19 bases in between. This CDR3 spans 16 amino acids. CDR3 amino acids: CASCLLAGRGNQPQHF. The CDR3 coding sequence is TGTGCCAGTTGCCTTCTAGCGGGGCGAGGCAATCAGCCCCAGCATTTT.

This chain joins TRBV5-5 and TRBJ1-5; the D gene is possibly TRBD1 (5 bases). Trimming pared 2 bases from V and 7 bases from J, leaving 19 bases between. Germline CDR1 reads SGHKS; CDR2 reads YYEKEE (reference sequence). This CDR3 comprises 16 residues. The DNA for the CDR3 is TGTGCCAGCAGCTTCTCCTACGGGGAGGGACGGCAGCCCCAGCATTTT. It codes for CASSFSYGEGRQPQHF.

The gene calls are TRBV5-4 and TRBJ1-1; D may be TRBD1 (5 bases). Germline values: CDR1 SGHNT, CDR2 YYREEE (reference sequence). Trimming cost V 0 bases and J 4 bases, with 7 bases left between them. The CDR3 is 13 residues long. CDR3 amino acids: CASSLAQGTEAFF. DNA of the CDR3: TGTGCCAGCAGCTTGGCGCAGGGCACTGAAGCTTTCTTT.

The chain links TRBV7-3 to TRBJ2-3; D gene unclear. The CDR3 consists of 14 residues. Trimming took off 2 bases at V and 1 base at J, with 7 bases between the two ends. Germline V lookup: CDR1 SGHTA, CDR2 FQGTGA. CDR3 nucleotide sequence: TGTGCCAGCAGCTTACTGGCCGGCACAGATACGCAGTATTTT. This encodes CASSLLAGTDTQYF.

A few counts support this clone. The chain recombines TRBV4-1 with TRBJ1-3; TRBD1 agrees at 8 bases. The CDR3 length is 16 residues. Germline V CDR1 and CDR2: MGHRA, YSYEKL. V gave up 4 bases and J gave up 0 bases; unmatched junction bases: 5. For the CDR3, the DNA is TGCGCCAGCAGCCTCCAACAGGGGGGCTCTGGAAACACCATATATTTT. This sequence encodes CASSLQQGGSGNTIYF.

V and J are TRBV5-5 and TRBJ2-1; TRBD2 is a possible D gene (5 bases). Per the germline V gene, CDR1 is SGHKS and CDR2 is YYEKEE (reference sequence). V was trimmed by 0 bases and J by 8 bases, leaving 9 bases between them. This CDR3 spans 13 amino acids. CDR3: CASSLGGSDEQFF. The CDR3 bases are TGTGCCAGCAGCTTGGGTGGTAGCGATGAGCAGTTCTTC.

The gene calls are TRBV30 and TRBJ1-5, with 9 bases that match TRBD1. Trimming cost V 5 bases and J 7 bases; bases outside gene matches: 9. Germline-derived CDR1 and CDR2 are GTSNPN and SVGIG (reference sequence). This CDR3 region has 14 residues. The CDR3 reads CAWASGTGYQPQHF. In nucleotides, the CDR3 is TGTGCCTGGGCCTCGGGGACAGGGTACCAGCCCCAGCATTTT.

The chain couples TRBV7-3 to TRBJ2-5, with 9 nucleotides matching TRBD2. Germline lookup yields CDR1 SGHTA and CDR2 FQGTGA. The ends lost 5 bases at V and 0 bases at J; junction bases unmatched: 10. The CDR3 is 17 residues long. CDR3 loop: CASSPGRGLAHQETQYF. The CDR3 coding sequence is TGTGCCAGCAGCCCAGGGCGCGGACTAGCGCACCAAGAGACCCAGTACTTC. Looking up the rest from reference TRBV7-3 and TRBJ2-5 gives the full variable domain: GAGVSQTPSNKVTEKGKYVELRCDPISGHTALYWYRQSLGQGPEFLIYFQGTGAADDSGLPNDRFFAVRPEGSVSTLKIQRTERGDSAVYLCASSPGRGLAHQETQYFGPGTRLLVL.